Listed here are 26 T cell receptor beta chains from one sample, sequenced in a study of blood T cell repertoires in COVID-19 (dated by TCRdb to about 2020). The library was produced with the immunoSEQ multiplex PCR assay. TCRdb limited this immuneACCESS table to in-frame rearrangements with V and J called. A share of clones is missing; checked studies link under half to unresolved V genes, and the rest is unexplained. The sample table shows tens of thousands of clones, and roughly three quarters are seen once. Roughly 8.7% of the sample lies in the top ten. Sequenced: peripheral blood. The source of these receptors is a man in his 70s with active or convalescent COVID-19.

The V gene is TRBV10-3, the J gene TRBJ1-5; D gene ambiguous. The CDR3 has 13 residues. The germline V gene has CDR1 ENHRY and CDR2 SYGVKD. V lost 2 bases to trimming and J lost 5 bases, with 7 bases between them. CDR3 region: CAISEGGYQPQHF. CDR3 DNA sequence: TGTGCCATCAGTGAGGGAGGATATCAGCCCCAGCATTTT.

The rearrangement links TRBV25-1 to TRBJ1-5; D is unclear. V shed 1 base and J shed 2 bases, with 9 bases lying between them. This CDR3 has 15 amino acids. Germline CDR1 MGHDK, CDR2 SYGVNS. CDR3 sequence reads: CASSESHLGNQPQHF. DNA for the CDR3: TGTGCCAGCAGTGAATCACATTTGGGCAATCAGCCCCAGCATTTT.

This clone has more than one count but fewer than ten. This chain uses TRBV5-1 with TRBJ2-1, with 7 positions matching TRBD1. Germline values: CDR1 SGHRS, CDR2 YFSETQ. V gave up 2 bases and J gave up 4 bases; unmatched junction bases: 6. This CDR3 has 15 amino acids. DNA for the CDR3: TGCGCCAGCAGCTTCCCGACAGGGAATTACAATGAGCAGTTCTTC. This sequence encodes CASSFPTGNYNEQFF.

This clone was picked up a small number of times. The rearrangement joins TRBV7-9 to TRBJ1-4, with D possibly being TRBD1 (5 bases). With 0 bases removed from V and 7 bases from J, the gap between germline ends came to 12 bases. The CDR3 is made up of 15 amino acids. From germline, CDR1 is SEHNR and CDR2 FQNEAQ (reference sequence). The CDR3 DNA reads TGTGCCAGCAGCTTAGCGGCGGGGCCGAGTGAAAAACTGTTTTTT. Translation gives CASSLAAGPSEKLFF.

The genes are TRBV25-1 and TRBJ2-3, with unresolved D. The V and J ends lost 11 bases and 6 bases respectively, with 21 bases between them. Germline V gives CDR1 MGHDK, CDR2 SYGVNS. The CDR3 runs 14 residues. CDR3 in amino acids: CAGSGNPIADTQYF. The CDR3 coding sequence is TGTGCCGGATCCGGTAACCCAATAGCCGATACGCAGTATTTT.

The CDR3 reads CASSSPSIQGAAFF. CDR3 coding DNA: TGTGCCAGCAGTTCTCCCTCCATTCAGGGTGCAGCTTTCTTT. J is TRBJ1-1 and V is TRBV28, with D possibly matching TRBD1 (5 bases). CDR3 length: 14 residues. CDR1 is MDHEN, CDR2 SYDVKM, per germline. V lost 4 bases, J lost 10 bases, and 19 bases lay in between. Supplemented by reference TRBV28 and TRBJ1-1, the full variable domain reads DVKVTQSSRYLVKRTGEKVFLECVQDMDHENMFWYRQDPGLGLRLIYFSYDVKMKEKGDIPEGYSVSREKKERFSLILESASTNQTSMYLCASSSPSIQGAAFFGQGTRLTVV.

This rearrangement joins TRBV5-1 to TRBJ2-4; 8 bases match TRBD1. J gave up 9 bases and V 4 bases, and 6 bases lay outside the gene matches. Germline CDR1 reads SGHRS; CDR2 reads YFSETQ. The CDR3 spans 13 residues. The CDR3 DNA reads TGCGCCAGCAGCCTAGGACAGGGAGGCATTCAGTACTTC. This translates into CASSLGQGGIQYF.

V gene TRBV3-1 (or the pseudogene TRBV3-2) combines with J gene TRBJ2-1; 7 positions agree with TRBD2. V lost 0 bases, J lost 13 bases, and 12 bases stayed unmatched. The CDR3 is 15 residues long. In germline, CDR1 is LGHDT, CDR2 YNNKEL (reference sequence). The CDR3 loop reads CASSQDPQAGRSQFF. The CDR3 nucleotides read TGTGCCAGCAGCCAAGATCCGCAAGCGGGGAGAAGTCAGTTCTTC.

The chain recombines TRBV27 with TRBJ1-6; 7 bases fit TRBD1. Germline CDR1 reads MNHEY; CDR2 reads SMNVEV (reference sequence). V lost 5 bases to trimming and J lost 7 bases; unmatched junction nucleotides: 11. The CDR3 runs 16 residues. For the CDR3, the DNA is TGTGCCAGCAGTCTTACAACCGGGACAGCCAATTCACCCCTCCACTTT. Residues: CASSLTTGTANSPLHF.

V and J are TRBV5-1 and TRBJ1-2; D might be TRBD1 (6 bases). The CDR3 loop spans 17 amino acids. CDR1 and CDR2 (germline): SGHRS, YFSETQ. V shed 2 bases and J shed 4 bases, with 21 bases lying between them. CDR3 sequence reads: CASSLDTLPGASYGYTF. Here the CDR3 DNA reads TGCGCCAGCAGCTTAGACACCTTACCAGGGGCTAGCTATGGCTACACCTTC.

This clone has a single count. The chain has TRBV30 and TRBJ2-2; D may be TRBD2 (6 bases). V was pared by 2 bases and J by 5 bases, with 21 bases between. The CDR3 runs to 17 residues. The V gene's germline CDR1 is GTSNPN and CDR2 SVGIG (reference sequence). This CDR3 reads CAWSRAGRRAGTGELFF. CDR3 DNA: TGTGCCTGGAGTCGGGCAGGGAGGCGAGCTGGAACCGGGGAGCTGTTTTTT.

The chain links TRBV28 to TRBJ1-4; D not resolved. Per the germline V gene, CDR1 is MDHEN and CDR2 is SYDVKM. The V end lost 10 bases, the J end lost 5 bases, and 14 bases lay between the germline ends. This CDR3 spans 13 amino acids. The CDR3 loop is CATSRSRNEKLFF. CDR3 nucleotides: TGTGCCACAAGCCGGTCACGGAATGAAAAACTGTTTTTT. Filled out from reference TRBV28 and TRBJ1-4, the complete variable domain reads DVKVTQSSRYLVKRTGEKVFLECVQDMDHENMFWYRQDPGLGLRLIYFSYDVKMKEKGDIPEGYSVSREKKERFSLILESASTNQTSMYLCATSRSRNEKLFFGSGTQLSVL.

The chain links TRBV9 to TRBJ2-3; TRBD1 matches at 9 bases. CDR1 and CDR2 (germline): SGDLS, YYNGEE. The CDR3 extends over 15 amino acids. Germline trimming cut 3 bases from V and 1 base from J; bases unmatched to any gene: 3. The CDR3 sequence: CASSAQGARTDTQYF. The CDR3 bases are TGTGCCAGCAGCGCACAGGGGGCCCGCACAGATACGCAGTATTTT.

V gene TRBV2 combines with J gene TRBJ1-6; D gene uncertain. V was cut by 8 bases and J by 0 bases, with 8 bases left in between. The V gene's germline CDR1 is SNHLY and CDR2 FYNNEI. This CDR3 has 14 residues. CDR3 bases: TGTGCCAGCTGTCTGAGCTCCTATAATTCACCCCTCCACTTT. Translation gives CASCLSSYNSPLHF.

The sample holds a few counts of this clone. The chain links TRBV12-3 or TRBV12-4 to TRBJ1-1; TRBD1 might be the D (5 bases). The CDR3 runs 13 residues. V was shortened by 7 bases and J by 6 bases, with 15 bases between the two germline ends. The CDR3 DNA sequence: TGTGCCAGCAAAAGTCCAGGGCTTGCTGAAGCTTTCTTT. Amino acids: CASKSPGLAEAFF.

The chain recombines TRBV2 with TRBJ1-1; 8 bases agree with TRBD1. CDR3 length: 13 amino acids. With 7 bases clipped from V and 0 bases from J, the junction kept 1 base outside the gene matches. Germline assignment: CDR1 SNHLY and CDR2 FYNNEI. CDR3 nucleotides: TGTGCCAGCAAGGACAGGGTGAACACTGAAGCTTTCTTT. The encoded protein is CASKDRVNTEAFF.

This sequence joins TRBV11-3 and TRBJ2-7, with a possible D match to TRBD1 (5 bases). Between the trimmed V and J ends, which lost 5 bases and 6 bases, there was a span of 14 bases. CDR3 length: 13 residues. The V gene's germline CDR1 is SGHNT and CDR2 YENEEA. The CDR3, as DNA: TGTGCCAGCAGCGCCGCCCAGCAGGGCGAGCAGTACTTC. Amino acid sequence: CASSAAQQGEQYF.

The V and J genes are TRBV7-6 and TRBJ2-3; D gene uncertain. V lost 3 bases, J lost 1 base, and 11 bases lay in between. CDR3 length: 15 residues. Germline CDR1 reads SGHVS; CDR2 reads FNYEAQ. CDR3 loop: CASSLFAEGTDTQYF. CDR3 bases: TGTGCCAGCAGCTTGTTTGCAGAGGGCACAGATACGCAGTATTTT.

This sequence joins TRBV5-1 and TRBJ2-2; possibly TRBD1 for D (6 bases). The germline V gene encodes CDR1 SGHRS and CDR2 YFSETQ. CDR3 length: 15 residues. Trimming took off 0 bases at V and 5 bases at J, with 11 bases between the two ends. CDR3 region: CASSLAGTLTGELFF. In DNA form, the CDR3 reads TGCGCCAGCAGCTTGGCCGGGACACTTACCGGGGAGCTGTTTTTT.

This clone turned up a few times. This CDR3 is CAWSLSQGVTEAFF. The CDR3, as DNA: TGTGCCTGGAGTCTCTCACAGGGGGTGACTGAAGCTTTCTTT. The V call is TRBV30, the J call TRBJ1-1, with 8 bases identical to TRBD1. Germline V gives CDR1 GTSNPN, CDR2 SVGIG (reference sequence). The CDR3 length is 14 residues. V shed 2 bases and J 5 bases; nucleotides not matched to a gene: 7.

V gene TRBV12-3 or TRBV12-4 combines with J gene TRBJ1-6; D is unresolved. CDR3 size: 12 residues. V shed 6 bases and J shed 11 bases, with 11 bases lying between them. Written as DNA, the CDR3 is TGTGCCAGCAGCCTAGGAAGGCCACCCCTCCACTTT. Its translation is CASSLGRPPLHF.

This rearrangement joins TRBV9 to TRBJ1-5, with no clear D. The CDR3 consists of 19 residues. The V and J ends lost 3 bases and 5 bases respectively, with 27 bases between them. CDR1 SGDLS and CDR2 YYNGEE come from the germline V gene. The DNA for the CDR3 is TGTGCCAGCAGCGACATTGGTGTGGCCGTTTTGGTTTGTTATCAGCCCCAGCATTTT. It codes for CASSDIGVAVLVCYQPQHF.

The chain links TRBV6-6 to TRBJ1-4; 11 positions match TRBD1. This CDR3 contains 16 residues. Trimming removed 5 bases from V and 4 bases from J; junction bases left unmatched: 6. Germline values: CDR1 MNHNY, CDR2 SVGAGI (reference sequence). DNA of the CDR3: TGTGCCAGCAGTCCGGACAGGGGGCGAAATAATGAAAAACTGTTTTTT. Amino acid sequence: CASSPDRGRNNEKLFF.

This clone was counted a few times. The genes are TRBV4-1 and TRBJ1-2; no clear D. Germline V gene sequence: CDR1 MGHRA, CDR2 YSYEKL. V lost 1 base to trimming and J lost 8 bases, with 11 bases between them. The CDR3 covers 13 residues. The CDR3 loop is CASSQVDTAGYTF. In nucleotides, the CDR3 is TGCGCCAGCAGCCAAGTAGATACAGCAGGCTACACCTTC.

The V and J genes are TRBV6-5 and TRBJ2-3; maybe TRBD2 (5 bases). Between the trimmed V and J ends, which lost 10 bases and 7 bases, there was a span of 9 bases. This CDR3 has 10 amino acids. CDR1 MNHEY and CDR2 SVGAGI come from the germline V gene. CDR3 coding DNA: TGTGCCACCTCGGGGTATACGCAGTATTTT. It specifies CATSGYTQYF.

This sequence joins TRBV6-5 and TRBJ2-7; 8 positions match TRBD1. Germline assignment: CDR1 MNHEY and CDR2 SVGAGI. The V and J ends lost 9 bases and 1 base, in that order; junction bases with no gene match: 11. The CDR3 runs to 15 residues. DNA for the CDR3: TGTGCCAGTGGTACAGGGGGGTGGCGTTCCTACGAGCAGTACTTC. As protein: CASGTGGWRSYEQYF.